This is a list of T cell receptor beta chains from one sample in a study of blood T cell repertoires in COVID-19. The protocol was immunoSEQ multiplex PCR, while the TCRdb copy is restricted to in-frame clones and leaves out a portion. Of around 280,000 clones listed, around 90% are singletons. Sequencing was carried out using peripheral blood. The receptors were gathered from a woman in her forties or fifties who had recovered from COVID-19. The CDR3 runs from the conserved cysteine through the conserved F or W. Fields, in order: D gene, J gene, V gene, clone size, CDR3 protein, CDR3 DNA. The D gene is left open where the match is weak. Part of the rows lack a size; the others show once, few, many or a class for expanded clones.

>TRBD1|TRBJ2-7|TRBV13|.
CASSLGTYRGSDEQYF
TGTGCCAGCAGCTTAGGCACTTACAGGGGCAGCGACGAGCAGTACTTC
>TRBD1|TRBJ2-2|TRBV14|.
CASSLSGGSTGELFF
TGTGCCAGCAGCCTATCAGGGGGCAGCACCGGGGAGCTGTTTTTT
>.|TRBJ2-7|TRBV12-3/TRBV12-4|once
CASRQQLRSEQYF
TGTGCCAGCAGACAACAGCTACGGTCCGAGCAATACTTC
>.|TRBJ1-1|TRBV19|.
CASSIGGTRNTEAFF
TGTGCCAGTAGTATAGGCGGGACGCGGAACACTGAAGCTTTCTTT
>TRBD1|TRBJ2-1|TRBV18|.
CASSLARDRGPYNEQFF
TGTGCCAGCTCACTAGCCCGGGACAGGGGACCTTACAATGAGCAGTTCTTC
>TRBD1|TRBJ2-7|TRBV28|once
CASREMGTGAYEQYF
TGTGCCAGCAGAGAGATGGGGACAGGGGCCTACGAGCAGTACTTC
>.|TRBJ1-1|TRBV2|once
CASSQLRVEAFF
TGTGCCAGCAGTCAGCTGCGGGTGGAAGCTTTCTTT
>.|TRBJ2-3|TRBV7-6|.
CASSLVSGGGNTDTQYF
TGTGCCAGCAGCTTAGTATCAGGTGGGGGGAACACAGATACGCAGTATTTT
>TRBD1|TRBJ1-1|TRBV19|few
CASSNRDRGVNTEAFF
TGTGCCAGTAGTAACCGGGACAGGGGCGTGAACACTGAAGCTTTCTTT
>.|TRBJ1-2|TRBV29-1|.
CSGLIAGLRGYTF
TGCAGCGGTTTGATCGCGGGTCTTCGTGGCTACACCTTC
>.|TRBJ1-1|TRBV10-2|.
CASSEQGVAEAFF
TGCGCCAGCAGTGAGCAGGGTGTCGCTGAAGCTTTCTTT
>.|TRBJ2-7|TRBV12-3/TRBV12-4|.
CASSLGPWEQYF
TGTGCCAGCAGTTTGGGGCCCTGGGAGCAGTACTTC
>.|TRBJ1-2|TRBV30|.
CAWSVEANYGYTF
TGTGCCTGGAGTGTAGAGGCAAACTATGGCTACACCTTC
>.|TRBJ2-7|TRBV15|.
CATSRDRGGARLYEQYF
TGTGCCACCAGCAGAGATCGTGGTGGAGCACGGCTCTACGAGCAGTACTTC
>TRBD2|TRBJ2-3|TRBV19|once
CASSIGWASGSFTDTQYF
TGTGCCAGTAGTATAGGGTGGGCTAGCGGGAGCTTCACAGATACGCAGTATTTT
>.|TRBJ1-1|TRBV6-1|.
CASSEGYAEEAFF
TGTGCCAGCAGTGAAGGTTATGCTGAGGAAGCTTTCTTT
>.|TRBJ1-1|TRBV5-1|.
CASSLDGDRWSEAFF
TGCGCCAGCAGCTTGGACGGAGACAGATGGTCCGAAGCTTTCTTT
>.|TRBJ2-7|TRBV10-2|.
CASSESGRANEQYF
TGCGCCAGCAGTGAGTCGGGCAGGGCTAACGAGCAGTACTTC
>.|TRBJ1-2|TRBV7-9|.
CASSFTGMRHGYTF
TGTGCCAGCAGCTTCACAGGGATGCGGCATGGCTACACCTTC
>.|TRBJ2-7|TRBV7-8|.
CASSYGGTDAYEQYF
TGTGCCAGCAGCTATGGGGGGACTGACGCCTACGAGCAGTACTTC
>.|TRBJ1-1|TRBV5-1|.
CASNRELNTEAFF
TGCGCCAGCAACCGCGAGTTGAACACTGAAGCTTTCTTT
>.|TRBJ2-1|TRBV6-5|.
CASTSGSAKYNEQFF
TGTGCCAGCACTTCAGGGTCGGCAAAATACAATGAGCAGTTCTTC
>TRBD1|TRBJ1-1|TRBV19|.
CASKWTGLSNTEAFF
TGTGCCAGTAAGTGGACAGGGTTGTCGAACACTGAAGCTTTCTTT
>.|TRBJ1-2|TRBV2|.
CASEPGSGSNYGYTF
TGTGCCAGCGAGCCGGGGTCCGGCAGTAACTATGGCTACACCTTC
>TRBD2|TRBJ2-7|TRBV20-1|.
CSASTSGAYEQYF
TGCAGTGCTAGTACTAGCGGAGCCTACGAGCAGTACTTC
>.|TRBJ1-2|TRBV19|.
CASSIDQTFGGYTF
TGTGCCAGTAGTATAGATCAGACTTTTGGTGGCTACACCTTC
>.|TRBJ2-7|TRBV5-4|.
CASSHNRAGVDEQYF
TGTGCCAGCAGCCATAACAGGGCAGGAGTGGACGAGCAGTACTTC
>TRBD1|TRBJ2-7|TRBV9|.
CASSFRDSLDIYEQYF
TGTGCCAGCAGCTTCCGGGACAGTCTAGACATCTACGAGCAGTACTTC
>TRBD1|TRBJ1-2|TRBV2|many
CASFLGTGGYGYTF
TGTGCCAGCTTTCTCGGGACAGGGGGCTATGGCTACACCTTC
>TRBD1|TRBJ1-1|TRBV6-5|.
CASTAPGQEYTEAFF
TGTGCCAGCACCGCACCGGGACAGGAGTACACTGAAGCTTTCTTT
>TRBD1|TRBJ1-2|TRBV5-5|.
CASSPGAQGAYGYTF
TGTGCCAGCAGCCCGGGGGCGCAGGGGGCCTATGGCTACACCTTC
>TRBD2|TRBJ2-7|TRBV7-2|.
CASSTRTPLAGGTYEQYF
TGTGCCAGCAGCACCAGGACCCCGCTAGCGGGAGGAACCTACGAGCAGTACTTC
>TRBD1|TRBJ1-1|TRBV11-3|.
CASSRDRGTEAFF
TGTGCCAGCAGCCGAGACAGGGGCACTGAAGCTTTCTTT
>.|TRBJ2-6|TRBV7-2|many
CASSLPRVRASSGANVLTF
TGTGCCAGCAGCTTACCTAGGGTCAGGGCCAGCTCTGGGGCCAACGTCCTGACTTTC
>TRBD1|TRBJ1-3|TRBV4-2|few
CASSRKGTDSGNTIYF
TGTGCCAGCAGCCGAAAAGGGACAGACTCTGGAAACACCATATATTTT